The clone carrying this T cell receptor beta chain was detected only a few times. Its antigen remains unidentified. The data were taken from a study of blood T cells in healthy people across ages. Study-wide results and limits: It was the long-lived donors that had more naive CD4+ cells and higher diversity than aged donors.

For the second PCR, which ran for 7 to 11 cycles, a sample-barcoded 5' primer and a J-beta primer mix were used. TCRdb recomputed calls from the 5' RACE reads with MiXCR, one row per CDR3 protein. The sample shows some 940,000 distinct CDR3 sequences, 25% to 35% of them seen only once. With 5 bases removed from V and 0 bases from J, the gap between germline ends came to 13 bases. The CDR3 loop spans 15 amino acids. Germline V gene sequence: CDR1 SGHAT, CDR2 FQNNGV. Donation came from healthy Caucasian individuals in Russia who were aged 6 to 90. These data were also filed under a second study, of T cells of mothers and their children. That publication notes: Overlap in related mother-child pairs always slightly exceeded unrelated pairs, never significantly.

Sequencing used blood. V and J are TRBV11-2 and TRBJ1-1, with D possibly being TRBD1 (6 bases). This sequence originates from a woman between 40 and 50 years old in good health. For the CDR3, the DNA is TGTGCCAGCAGCGCCGTCGGGGGGCTGAACACTGAAGCTTTCTTT. It translates to CASSAVGGLNTEAFF.